The source of this T cell receptor (beta chain) is a study of post-analysis software for immune sequencing data (dated by TCRdb to the mid-2010s). In terms of the full investigation: Recorded disease courses included relapsing-remitting, secondary progressive and progressive-relapsing multiple sclerosis, with some patients lacking subtype annotation. The multiple sclerosis patient repertoires were compared with approximately 11 previously published healthy control repertoires from donors aged roughly 6 to 27 years. A subset of samples was prepared in parallel using single-end sample barcoding, then pooled and co-amplified after Illumina adapter ligation.

Results and caveats for the whole study, not just this receptor: About five TRBV segments, including TRBV5-6, TRBV5-1 and TRBV20-1, were significantly more frequent in patients than controls. Direct clustering with F measure showed strong co-clustering of samples prepared in the same batch, prompting a batch-effect correction. Normalized Chao1 diversity was significantly lower in multiple sclerosis patients than controls, suggesting substantial peripheral T-cell clonal expansion. The multiple sclerosis patient group was slightly younger than the control group.

On this clonotype: Its recognized antigen is unknown. This sequence may be a read error, since a much larger clone differs from it by one base.

The library relied on PCR. Data came from an Illumina HiSeq 2500. To reduce PCR and sequencing biases, unique molecular identifiers were built into the TCR beta cDNA libraries. Approximately 500,000 cDNA molecules were obtained per 1 to 10 million input T cells, so each molecule approximated one T cell. The patient libraries were prepared and sequenced with the same protocol used for the earlier healthy control dataset. Samples belonging to the same batch were prepared together, multiplexed and sequenced on a shared HiSeq lane. In the authors' own workflow: MIGEC handled the raw barcoded reads, throwing out single-read molecular identifier groups before consensus assembly and CDR3 extraction. Clonotype tables were post-analysed with VDJtools, and diversity was normalized by down-sampling all datasets to the smallest sample size. To correct batch-related cross-sample contamination, repertoire overlap clustering matched CDR3 amino acid sequences but not nucleotide sequences. Using fastp at Q25 and MiXCR, TCRdb reprocessed the public reads and kept productive beta chains. One record per CDR3 amino acid sequence lists the most common genes and DNA. TCRdb assigned the V and J calls; the authors' analysis was not used. The sample profile shows some 260,000 distinct CDR3 sequences; 36% of them were found once. The top ten clones comprise around 5.2% of the sample.

To demonstrate the VDJtools post-analysis software, TCR beta repertoires were profiled from the peripheral blood of about 14 young patients with multiple sclerosis. The patients with multiple sclerosis were children and adolescents between about 6 and 17 years of age. The germline V gene encodes CDR1 SGHAT and CDR2 FQNNGV. The CDR3 measures 22 amino acids from cysteine to phenylalanine. Left in the record is the CDR3 DNA by itself, 66 bases read in frame from the first base. This receptor was obtained from a girl under 18 with multiple sclerosis. The receptor chain draws on TRBV11-2 and TRBJ2-1, with TRBD2 matching 11 junction bases. The sample taken for sequencing was blood. The DNA is as follows: TGTACCAGCAGCCCTGGGACTAGCGGCCACCCGGGCTCTCGGGCTACCTACAATGAGCAGTTCTTC. Translated, it gives CTSSPGTSGHPGSRATYNEQFF.